This T cell receptor beta chain was documented in a study of blood T cell repertoires in COVID-19. In the study overall: COVID-19 samples from acute and convalescent phases originated in the United States, Italy and Spain. The cDNA or gDNA used as material had been derived from T cells, B-cell-depleted T cells, or PBMCs.

Original analysis: Estimates of nucleated cell counts were drawn from the amplification of reference gene primers. Assay used: immunoSEQ multiplex PCR; TCRdb lists only in-frame clones, some missing. V, J and clone size are taken as reported in that table, and D and trimming were inferred from the DNA itself. The sample yields some 44,000 clones, 87% seen once. The J segment lost 7 bases and the V segment lost 3 bases, leaving 6 bases of the junction unmatched. Germline V gene data show CDR1 as SGHNT and CDR2 as YYREEE (reference sequence). The CDR3 length is 14 residues. The sequence came from a man aged 55 to 70 with active COVID-19. The rearrangement links TRBV5-4 to TRBJ2-1; 8 bases agree with TRBD2. Sequences were obtained from peripheral blood. The CDR3 is CASSSRLAINEQFF. The CDR3 DNA follows: TGTGCCAGCAGCTCGCGACTAGCGATAAATGAGCAGTTCTTC.